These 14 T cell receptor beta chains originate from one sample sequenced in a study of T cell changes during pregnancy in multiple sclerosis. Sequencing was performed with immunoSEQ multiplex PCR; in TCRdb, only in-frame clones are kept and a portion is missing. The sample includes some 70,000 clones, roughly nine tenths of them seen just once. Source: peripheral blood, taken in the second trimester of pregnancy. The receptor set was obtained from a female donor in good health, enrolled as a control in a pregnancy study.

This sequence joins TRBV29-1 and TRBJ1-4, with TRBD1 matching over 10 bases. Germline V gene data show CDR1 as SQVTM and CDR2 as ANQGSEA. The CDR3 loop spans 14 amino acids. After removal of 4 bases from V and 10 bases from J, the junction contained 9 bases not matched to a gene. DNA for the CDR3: TGCAGCGTTGTTCTGAGACAGGGGGCTTTAAAACTGTTTTTT. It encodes CSVVLRQGALKLFF.

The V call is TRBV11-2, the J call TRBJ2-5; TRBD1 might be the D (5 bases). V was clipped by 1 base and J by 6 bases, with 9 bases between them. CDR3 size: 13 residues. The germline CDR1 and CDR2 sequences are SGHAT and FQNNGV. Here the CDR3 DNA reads TGTGCCAGCAGCTTAGCTGCAGGGAAGACCCAGTACTTC. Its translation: CASSLAAGKTQYF. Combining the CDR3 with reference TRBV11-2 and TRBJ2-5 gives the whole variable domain EAGVAQSPRYKIIEKRQSVAFWCNPISGHATLYWYQQILGQGPKLLIQFQNNGVVDDSQLPKDRFSAERLKGVDSTLKIQPAKLEDSAVYLCASSLAAGKTQYFGPGTRLLVL.

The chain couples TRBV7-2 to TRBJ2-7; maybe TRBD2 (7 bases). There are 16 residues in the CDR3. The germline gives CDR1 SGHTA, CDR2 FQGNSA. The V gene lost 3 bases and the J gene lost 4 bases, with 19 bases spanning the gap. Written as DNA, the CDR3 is TGTGCCAGCAGCTTGGGTGGGGGGGCCAAATCTTACGAGCAGTACTTC. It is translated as CASSLGGGAKSYEQYF.

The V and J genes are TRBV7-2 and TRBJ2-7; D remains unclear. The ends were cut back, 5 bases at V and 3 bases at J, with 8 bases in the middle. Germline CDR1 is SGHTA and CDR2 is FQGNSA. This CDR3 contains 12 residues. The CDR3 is CASSISDYEQYF. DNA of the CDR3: TGTGCCAGCAGCATCAGCGACTACGAGCAGTACTTC.

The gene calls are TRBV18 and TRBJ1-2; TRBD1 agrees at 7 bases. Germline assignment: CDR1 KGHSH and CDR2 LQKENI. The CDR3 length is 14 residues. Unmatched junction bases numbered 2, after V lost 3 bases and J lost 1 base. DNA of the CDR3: TGTGCCAGCTCACCGGGACAGCGTAACTATGGCTACACCTTC. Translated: CASSPGQRNYGYTF. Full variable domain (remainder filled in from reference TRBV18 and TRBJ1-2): NAGVMQNPRHLVRRRGQEARLRCSPMKGHSHVYWYRQLPEEGLKFMVYLQKENIIDESGMPKERFSAEFPKEGPSILRIQQVVRGDSAAYFCASSPGQRNYGYTFGSGTRLTVV.

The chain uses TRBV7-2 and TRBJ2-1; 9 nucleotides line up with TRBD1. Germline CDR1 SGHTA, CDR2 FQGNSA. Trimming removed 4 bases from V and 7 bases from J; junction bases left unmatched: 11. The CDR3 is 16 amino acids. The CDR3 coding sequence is TGTGCCAGCAGCTACCGGGACAGGGCCTTGCGGAATGAGCAGTTCTTC. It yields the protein CASSYRDRALRNEQFF.

The CDR3 is CASSVDHRWGTEAFF. CDR3 DNA: TGTGCCAGCAGCGTAGACCACAGGTGGGGCACTGAAGCTTTCTTT. V gene TRBV9 combines with J gene TRBJ1-1, with D perhaps matching TRBD1 (5 bases). The CDR3 has 15 residues. The ends were cut back, 0 bases at V and 4 bases at J, with 13 bases in the middle. Germline V gene sequence: CDR1 SGDLS, CDR2 YYNGEE.

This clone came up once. The CDR3 DNA reads as TGTGCCATCAGTGAGCACACAGGTACTAATTCACCCCTCCACTTT. This gives the protein CAISEHTGTNSPLHF. The chain employs TRBV10-3 and TRBJ1-6, with D maybe TRBD1 (5 bases). V was shortened by 2 bases and J by 6 bases, with 11 bases between the two germline ends. From germline, CDR1 is ENHRY and CDR2 SYGVKD. This CDR3 has 15 amino acids.

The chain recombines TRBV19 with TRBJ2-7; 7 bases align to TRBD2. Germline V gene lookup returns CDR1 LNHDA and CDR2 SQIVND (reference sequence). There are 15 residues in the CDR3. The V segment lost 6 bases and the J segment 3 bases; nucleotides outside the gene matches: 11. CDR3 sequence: CASRTGGRGFYEQYF. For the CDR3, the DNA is TGTGCCAGTAGAACCGGGGGGAGGGGATTCTACGAGCAGTACTTC.

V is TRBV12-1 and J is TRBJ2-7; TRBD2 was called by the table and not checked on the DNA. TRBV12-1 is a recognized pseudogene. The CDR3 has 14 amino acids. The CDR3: CASSFERGGYEQYF. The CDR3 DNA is TGTGCCAGCAGCTTTGAGCGGGGGGGCTACGAGCAGTACTTC.

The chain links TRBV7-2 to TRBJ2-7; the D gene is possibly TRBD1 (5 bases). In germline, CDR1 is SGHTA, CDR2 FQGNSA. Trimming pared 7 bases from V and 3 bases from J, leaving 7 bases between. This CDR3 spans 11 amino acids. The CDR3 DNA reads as TGTGCCAGCACCGACAGCTACGAGCAGTACTTC. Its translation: CASTDSYEQYF. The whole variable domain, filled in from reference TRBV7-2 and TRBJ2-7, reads GAGVSQSPSNKVTEKGKDVELRCDPISGHTALYWYRQSLGQGLEFLIYFQGNSAPDKSGLPSDRFSAERTGGSVSTLTIQRTQQEDSAVYLCASTDSYEQYFGPGTRLTVT.

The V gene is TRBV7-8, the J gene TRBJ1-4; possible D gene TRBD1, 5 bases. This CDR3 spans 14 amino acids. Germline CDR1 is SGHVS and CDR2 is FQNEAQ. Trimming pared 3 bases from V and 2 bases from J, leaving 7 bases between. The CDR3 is CASSFPGTNEKLFF. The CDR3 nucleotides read TGTGCCAGCAGCTTTCCAGGGACTAATGAAAAACTGTTTTTT. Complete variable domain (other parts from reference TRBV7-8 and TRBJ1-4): GAGVSQSPRYKVAKRGQDVALRCDPISGHVSLFWYQQALGQGPEFLTYFQNEAQLDKSGLPSDRFFAERPEGSVSTLKIQRTQQEDSAVYLCASSFPGTNEKLFFGSGTQLSVL.

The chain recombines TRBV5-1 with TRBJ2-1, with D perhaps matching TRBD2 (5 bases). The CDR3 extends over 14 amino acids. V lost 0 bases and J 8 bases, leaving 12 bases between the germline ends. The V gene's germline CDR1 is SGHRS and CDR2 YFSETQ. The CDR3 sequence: CASSLGGVGDEQFF. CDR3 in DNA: TGCGCCAGCAGCTTGGGGGGAGTGGGCGATGAGCAGTTCTTC.

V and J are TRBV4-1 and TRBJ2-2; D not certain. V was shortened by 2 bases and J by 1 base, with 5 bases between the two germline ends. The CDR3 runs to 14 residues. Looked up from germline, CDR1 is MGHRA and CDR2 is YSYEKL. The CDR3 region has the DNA TGCGCCAGCAGCCAATTCAAGAACACCGGGGAGCTGTTTTTT. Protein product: CASSQFKNTGELFF.